A selection of T cell receptor beta chains follows, all from one sample in a study of blood T cell repertoires in COVID-19. TCRdb's copy holds only in-frame clones and misses some; the assay was immunoSEQ multiplex PCR. The sample lists more than 250,000 clones, around 87% occurring once. The sequencing sample was made of peripheral blood. Receptors were obtained from a man aged 45 to 65 with active or convalescent COVID-19. Both conserved end residues are part of each CDR3.

J	V	CDR3
TRBJ2-1	TRBV19	CASSAPERGGRDEQFF
TRBJ1-1	TRBV18	CASSPLGGRGTEAFF
TRBJ2-3	TRBV29-1	CSVEVPGTDTQYF
TRBJ2-7	TRBV18	CASSPRREGFNEQYF
TRBJ2-2	TRBV11-3	CASSLEGPENTGELFF
TRBJ2-3	TRBV27	CASRGASGIDTQYF
TRBJ2-3	TRBV5-1	CASSTGTGVDTQYF
TRBJ2-7	TRBV6-1	CASSEGFWDRGNEQYF
TRBJ1-2	TRBV15	CATSREGQFYGYTF
TRBJ1-4	TRBV18	CASSLRAREEKLFF
TRBJ1-3	TRBV28	CASTSQGSSGNTIYF
TRBJ2-2	TRBV18	CASSPRQPNTGELFF
TRBJ1-5	TRBV27	CAASYRVGNQPQHF
TRBJ1-1	TRBV28	CASSLNRGGAFF
TRBJ1-6	TRBV18	CASARTEYNSPLHF
TRBJ2-2	TRBV9	CASSVATGAGELFF
TRBJ1-2	TRBV19	CASSIGGQNYGYTF